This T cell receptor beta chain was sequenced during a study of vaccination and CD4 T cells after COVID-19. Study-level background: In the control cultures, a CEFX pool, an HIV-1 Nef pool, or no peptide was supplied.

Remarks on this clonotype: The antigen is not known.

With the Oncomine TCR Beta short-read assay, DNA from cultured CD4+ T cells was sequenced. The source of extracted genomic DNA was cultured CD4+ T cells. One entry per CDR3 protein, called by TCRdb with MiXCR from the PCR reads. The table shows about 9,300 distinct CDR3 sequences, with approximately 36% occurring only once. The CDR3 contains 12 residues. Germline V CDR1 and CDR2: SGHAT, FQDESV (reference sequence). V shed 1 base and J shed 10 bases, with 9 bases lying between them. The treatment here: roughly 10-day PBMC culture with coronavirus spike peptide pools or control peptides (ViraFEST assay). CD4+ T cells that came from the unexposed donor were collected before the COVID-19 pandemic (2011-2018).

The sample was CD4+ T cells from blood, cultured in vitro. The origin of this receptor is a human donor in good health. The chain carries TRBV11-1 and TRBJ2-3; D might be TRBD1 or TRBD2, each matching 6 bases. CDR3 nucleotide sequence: TGTGCCAGCAGCTTAGACAGGGAGGCGCAGTATTTT. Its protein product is CASSLDREAQYF.